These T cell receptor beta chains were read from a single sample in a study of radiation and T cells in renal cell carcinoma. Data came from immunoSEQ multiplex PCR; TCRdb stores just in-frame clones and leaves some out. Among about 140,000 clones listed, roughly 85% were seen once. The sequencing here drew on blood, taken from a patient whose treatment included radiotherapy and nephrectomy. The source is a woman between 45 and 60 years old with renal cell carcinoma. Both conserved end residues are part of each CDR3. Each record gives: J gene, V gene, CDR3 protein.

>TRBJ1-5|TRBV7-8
CASSLEAAGQPQHF
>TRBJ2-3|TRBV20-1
CSALSTDTQYF
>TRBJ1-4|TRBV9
CASSGGGIVEKLFF
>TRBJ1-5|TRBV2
CASSKDRGANQPQHF
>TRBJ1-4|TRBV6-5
CASSYETGDEKLFF
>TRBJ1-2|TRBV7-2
CASSQDGGFVYGYTF
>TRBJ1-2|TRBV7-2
CASSLGLRGVGYGYTF
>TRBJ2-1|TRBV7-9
CASTTLPPDNEQFF
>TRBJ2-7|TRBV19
CASSREGLLYEQYF
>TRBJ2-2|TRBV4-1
CASSQATSPWGTGELFF
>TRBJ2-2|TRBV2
CASSELGYSGELFF
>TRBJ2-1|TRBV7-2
CASSVLAGGPDEQFF
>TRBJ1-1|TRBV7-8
CASSRIRTLNTEAFF
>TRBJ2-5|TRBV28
CASSLAGRLAETQYF
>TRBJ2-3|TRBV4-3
CASSQAAERQYF
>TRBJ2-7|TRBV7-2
CASSLAVVGNYEQYF
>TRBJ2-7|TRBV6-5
CASIGTRGVYEQYF
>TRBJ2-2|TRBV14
CASSPIPVNTGELFF
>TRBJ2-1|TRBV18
CASSPNNEQFF
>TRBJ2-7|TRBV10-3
CAISETMTGGASWEQYF
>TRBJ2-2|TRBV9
CASSVEGQGENTGELFF
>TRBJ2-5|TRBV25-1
CASSASGGQETQYF
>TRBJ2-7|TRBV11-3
CASSLGLGGYEQYF
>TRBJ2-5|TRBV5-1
CASSAGEVVETQYF
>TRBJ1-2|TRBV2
CASRQDQANYGYTF
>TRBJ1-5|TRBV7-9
CASSLSGGVSNQPQHF
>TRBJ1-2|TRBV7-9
CASSSTGRDGYTF
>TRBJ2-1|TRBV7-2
CASSLGPLDEQFF
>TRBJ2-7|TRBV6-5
CASSYTVSYEQYF
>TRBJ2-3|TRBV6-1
CASSEGHSTDTQYF
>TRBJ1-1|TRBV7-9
CASSLDWATEAFF
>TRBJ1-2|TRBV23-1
CASRRTQKGTGQGWDYGYTF
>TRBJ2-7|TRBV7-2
CASSGAGYEQYF
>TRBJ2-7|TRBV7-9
CASSAPLGTSGSNEQYF
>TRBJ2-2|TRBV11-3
CASSSNTPGELFF
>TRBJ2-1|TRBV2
CASRPRDSFEFF
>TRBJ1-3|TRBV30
CAWSGDRAGNTIYF
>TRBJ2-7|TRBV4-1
CASSQRDRGSYEQYF
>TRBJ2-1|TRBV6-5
CASRRGLAGGYEQFF
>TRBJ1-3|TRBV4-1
CASSQAQTVGNTIYF
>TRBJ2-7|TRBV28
CASREGLKRYF
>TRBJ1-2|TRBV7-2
CASSLVSGGADGYTF
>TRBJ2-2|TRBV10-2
CASRIGLYTGELFF